Shown below are 2 T cell receptor beta chains from a single sample sequenced in a study of cytomegalovirus exposure and HLA in healthy donors. The data were produced by immunoSEQ multiplex PCR, yet TCRdb's version contains in-frame clones alone and is incomplete. The table includes about 95,000 clones, around 85% detected once. Input material: PBMCs. All receptors derive from a young man in good health and CMV-seropositive.

The chain links TRBV6-5 to TRBJ2-1; D is unresolved. The ends were cut back, 2 bases at V and 0 bases at J, with 5 bases in the middle. The CDR3 covers 14 residues. The germline V gene encodes CDR1 MNHEY and CDR2 SVGAGI. CDR3 in amino acids: CASSYSSSYNEQFF. The CDR3 DNA sequence: TGTGCCAGCAGTTACAGTAGCTCCTACAATGAGCAGTTCTTC.

This clone was detected a few times. The chain uses TRBV11-3 and TRBJ2-7, with D tentatively TRBD1 (6 bases). CDR3 length: 13 residues. The germline gives CDR1 SGHNT, CDR2 YENEEA. Trimming took off 5 bases at V and 6 bases at J, with 14 bases between the two ends. DNA of the CDR3: TGTGCCAGCAGCACTCAACAGGGAACCGAGCAGTACTTC. It yields the protein CASSTQQGTEQYF.